This T cell receptor beta chain is drawn from a study of T cells in Graves' hyperthyroidism and ophthalmopathy. Background on the study: Blood was drawn when the patient was first diagnosed and still untreated.

The CDR3 spans 15 residues. Germline V lookup: CDR1 GTSNPN, CDR2 SVGIG (reference sequence). The V gene lost 1 base and the J gene lost 11 bases, with 24 bases spanning the gap. RNA transcripts served as the template for amplifying TCR beta CDR3 regions. A set of HTBI primers served as the primers for a first-round RT-PCR of the TCR CDR3. TCRdb re-called the multiplex PCR reads through MiXCR, storing one row per CDR3 protein. The table lists 380,000 or so distinct CDR3 sequences, about 18% of them singletons. Findings and caveats of the study: Separation of ophthalmopathy from stable hyperthyroidism was achieved by a 13 V-J model.

About this clonotype: Its antigen is currently unknown.

The chain employs TRBV30 and TRBJ2-7; D is possibly TRBD2 (5 bases). This receptor was identified in a woman younger than 35 with Graves' hyperthyroidism. Source material: blood. The chain's CDR3 is CAWSAEVTFGDREYF. In DNA, the CDR3 is TGTGCCTGGAGTGCCGAGGTGACGTTCGGGGATAGGGAGTACTTC. Variable domain in full (rest from reference TRBV30 and TRBJ2-7): SQTIHQWPATLVQPVGSPLSLECTVEGTSNPNLYWYRQAAGRGLQLLFYSVGIGQISSEVPQNLSASRPQDRQFILSSKKLLLSDSGFYLCAWSAEVTFGDREYFGPGTRLTVT.